The present T cell receptor beta chain was sequenced within a study of T cell changes during pregnancy in multiple sclerosis. Clones were sequenced by immunoSEQ multiplex PCR, and TCRdb holds only the in-frame ones, with some missing. This sample has almost 50,000 clones, with roughly 92% found just once. The junction had 5 bases not matched to a gene; V was cut back by 4 bases and J by 6 bases. This CDR3 region has 13 residues. Germline CDR1 and CDR2: SEHNR and FQNEAQ (reference sequence). Only one count was recorded for this clone. The rearrangement uses TRBV7-9 and TRBJ1-2, with TRBD1 identical over 7 bases. This sequence originates from a female donor with multiple sclerosis, enrolled in a pregnancy study. The source was peripheral blood, collected after pregnancy. In DNA, the CDR3 is TGTGCCAGCAGCTCACAGGGGAACCATGGCTACACCTTC. Translated, it gives CASSSQGNHGYTF. Based on the CDR3 plus reference TRBV7-9 and TRBJ1-2, the full variable domain is DTGVSQNPRHKITKRGQNVTFRCDPISEHNRLYWYRQTLGQGPEFLTYFQNEAQLEKSRLLSDRFSAERPKGSFSTLEIQRTEQGDSAMYLCASSSQGNHGYTFGSGTRLTVV.